This T cell receptor (beta chain) was documented in a study of blood T cell repertoires in COVID-19. Sequenced by immunoSEQ multiplex PCR; TCRdb stores in-frame clones only, minus some. The sample includes around 500,000 clones, around 85% of them seen just once. Sequenced material: PBMCs or T cells enriched from blood (not recorded which). The receptor was derived from a woman aged 55-75 years who had recovered from COVID-19.

CDR3 coding DNA: TGTGCCACCAGCAGAGATCTGATAGGGGGTAACTATGGCTACACCTTC. Its protein is CATSRDLIGGNYGYTF. The rearrangement joins TRBV15 to TRBJ1-2, with D tentatively TRBD1 (6 bases). V gave up 0 bases and J gave up 1 base, with 12 bases separating them. The germline CDR1 and CDR2 sequences are LNHNV and YYDKDF (reference sequence). The CDR3 consists of 16 residues. The whole variable domain, remainder taken from reference TRBV15 and TRBJ1-2, is DAMVIQNPRYQVTQFGKPVTLSCSQTLNHNVMYWYQQKSSQAPKLLFHYYDKDFNNEADTPDNFQSRRPNTSFCFLDIRSPGLGDTAMYLCATSRDLIGGNYGYTFGSGTRLTVV.